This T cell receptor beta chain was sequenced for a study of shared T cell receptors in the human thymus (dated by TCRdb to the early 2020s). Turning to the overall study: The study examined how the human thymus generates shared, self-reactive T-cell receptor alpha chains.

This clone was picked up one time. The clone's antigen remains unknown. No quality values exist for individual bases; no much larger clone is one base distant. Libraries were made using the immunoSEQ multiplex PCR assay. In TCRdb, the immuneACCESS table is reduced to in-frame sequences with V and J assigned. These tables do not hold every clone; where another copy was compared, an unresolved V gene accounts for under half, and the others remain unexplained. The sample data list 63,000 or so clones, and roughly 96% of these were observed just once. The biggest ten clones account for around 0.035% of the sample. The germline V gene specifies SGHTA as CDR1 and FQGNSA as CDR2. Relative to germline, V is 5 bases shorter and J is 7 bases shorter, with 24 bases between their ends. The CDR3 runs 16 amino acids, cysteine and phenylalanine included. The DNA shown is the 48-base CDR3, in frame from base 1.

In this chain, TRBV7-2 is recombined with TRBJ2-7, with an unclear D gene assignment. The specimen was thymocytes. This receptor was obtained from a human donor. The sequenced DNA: TGTGCCAGCAGCCCCGCCCTAGTGGTTCCTTCGAGGGAGCAGTACTTC. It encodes CASSPALVVPSREQYF.